These T cell receptor beta chains were read from a single sample in a study of radiotherapy plus CTLA-4 blockade in lung cancer. TCRdb's copy holds only in-frame clones and misses some; the assay was immunoSEQ multiplex PCR. The profile shows 75,000 or so clones, around four fifths of them singletons. Sequencing used peripheral blood, obtained from a patient treated with radiotherapy plus ipilimumab. All receptors derive from a human donor with non-small cell lung cancer who had a complete response to radiotherapy plus ipilimumab. Each CDR3 is given with its conserved first and last residue. A D gene is named only where the DNA matches it firmly. For some rows the clone size is stated as once, few or many, or as a class when expanded; others skip it.

clone size: NA; V gene: TRBV10-3; D gene: NA; CDR3 length: 11; J gene: TRBJ1-1; CDR3 protein: CAIRENTEAFF; CDR3 DNA: TGTGCCATAAGGGAGAACACTGAAGCTTTCTTT
clone size: NA; V gene: TRBV5-1; D gene: TRBD1; CDR3 length: 16; J gene: TRBJ2-1; CDR3 protein: CASSTPDREYYNEQFF; CDR3 DNA: TGCGCCAGCAGCACCCCAGACAGGGAATATTACAATGAGCAGTTCTTC
clone size: NA; V gene: TRBV7-9; D gene: NA; CDR3 length: 14; J gene: TRBJ2-4; CDR3 protein: CASSLPGSENIQYF; CDR3 DNA: TGTGCCAGCAGCTTACCAGGGTCGGAAAACATTCAGTACTTC
clone size: once; V gene: TRBV10-1; D gene: NA; CDR3 length: 13; J gene: TRBJ1-1; CDR3 protein: CASRLDMNTEAFF; CDR3 DNA: TGCGCCAGCAGGCTAGACATGAACACTGAAGCTTTCTTT
clone size: few; V gene: TRBV19; D gene: NA; CDR3 length: 13; J gene: TRBJ1-6; CDR3 protein: CASQTDTNSPLHF; CDR3 DNA: TGTGCCAGCCAGACAGACACGAATTCACCCCTCCACTTT
clone size: NA; V gene: TRBV9; D gene: NA; CDR3 length: 14; J gene: TRBJ2-2; CDR3 protein: CASAGIANTGELFF; CDR3 DNA: TGTGCCAGCGCCGGAATCGCGAACACCGGGGAGCTGTTTTTT
clone size: few; V gene: TRBV2; D gene: NA; CDR3 length: 15; J gene: TRBJ1-1; CDR3 protein: CASSESPGANTEAFF; CDR3 DNA: TGTGCCAGCAGTGAATCGCCAGGGGCGAACACTGAAGCTTTCTTT
clone size: NA; V gene: TRBV28; D gene: TRBD1; CDR3 length: 15; J gene: TRBJ1-1; CDR3 protein: CASSQTGGRNTEAFF; CDR3 DNA: TGTGCCAGCAGTCAGACAGGGGGTAGGAACACTGAAGCTTTCTTT
clone size: few; V gene: TRBV10-1; D gene: NA; CDR3 length: 16; J gene: TRBJ2-3; CDR3 protein: CASSEGPRGRTDTQYF; CDR3 DNA: TGCGCCAGCAGTGAGGGCCCGCGGGGCCGCACAGATACGCAGTATTTT
clone size: NA; V gene: TRBV9; D gene: NA; CDR3 length: 15; J gene: TRBJ2-3; CDR3 protein: CASSVYQGRADTQYF; CDR3 DNA: TGTGCCAGCAGCGTTTACCAGGGACGGGCAGATACGCAGTATTTT
clone size: NA; V gene: TRBV28; D gene: TRBD1; CDR3 length: 15; J gene: TRBJ2-7; CDR3 protein: CASSFIGTGLFEQYF; CDR3 DNA: TGTGCCAGCAGTTTTATCGGGACAGGGCTGTTCGAGCAGTACTTC
clone size: NA; V gene: TRBV19; D gene: NA; CDR3 length: 13; J gene: TRBJ1-2; CDR3 protein: CASSIGTLQGYTF; CDR3 DNA: TGTGCCAGTAGTATCGGGACACTTCAAGGCTACACCTTC
clone size: NA; V gene: TRBV7-2; D gene: NA; CDR3 length: 16; J gene: TRBJ1-3; CDR3 protein: CASSRLGQSSGNTIYF; CDR3 DNA: TGTGCCAGCAGCCGCCTGGGCCAGAGCTCTGGAAACACCATATATTTT
clone size: NA; V gene: TRBV7-9; D gene: TRBD1; CDR3 length: 16; J gene: TRBJ1-5; CDR3 protein: CASSFDRGVSNQPQHF; CDR3 DNA: TGTGCCAGCAGCTTTGACAGGGGCGTTAGCAATCAGCCCCAGCATTTT
clone size: NA; V gene: TRBV7-9; D gene: TRBD1; CDR3 length: 14; J gene: TRBJ1-4; CDR3 protein: CASSLGQGEEKLFF; CDR3 DNA: TGTGCCAGCAGCTTAGGGCAGGGGGAGGAAAAACTGTTTTTT
clone size: NA; V gene: TRBV7-9; D gene: NA; CDR3 length: 15; J gene: TRBJ1-4; CDR3 protein: CASSLVAGMNEKLFF; CDR3 DNA: TGTGCCAGCAGCTTAGTGGCAGGGATGAATGAAAAACTGTTTTTT
clone size: NA; V gene: TRBV29-1; D gene: NA; CDR3 length: 12; J gene: TRBJ1-2; CDR3 protein: CSVFKGGYGYTF; CDR3 DNA: TGCAGCGTTTTCAAGGGGGGGTATGGCTACACCTTC
clone size: NA; V gene: TRBV19; D gene: NA; CDR3 length: 14; J gene: TRBJ1-3; CDR3 protein: CASSPRDVGNTIYF; CDR3 DNA: TGTGCCAGTAGTCCGCGGGACGTTGGAAACACCATATATTTT
clone size: few; V gene: TRBV4-1; D gene: NA; CDR3 length: 15; J gene: TRBJ1-6; CDR3 protein: CASSQASQGVDPLHF; CDR3 DNA: TGCGCCAGCAGCCAAGCTTCCCAGGGAGTGGACCCCCTCCACTTT
clone size: few; V gene: TRBV7-9; D gene: NA; CDR3 length: 14; J gene: TRBJ2-7; CDR3 protein: CASSEGTVVYEQYF; CDR3 DNA: TGTGCCAGCAGCGAGGGGACGGTAGTCTACGAGCAGTACTTC
clone size: medium-sized; V gene: TRBV19; D gene: TRBD1; CDR3 length: 14; J gene: TRBJ2-2; CDR3 protein: CASIETGGPGELFF; CDR3 DNA: TGTGCCAGTATTGAGACAGGGGGCCCCGGGGAGCTGTTTTTT
clone size: NA; V gene: TRBV9; D gene: NA; CDR3 length: 14; J gene: TRBJ2-1; CDR3 protein: CATDHRGPRNEQFF; CDR3 DNA: TGTGCCACAGACCATCGGGGACCGAGGAATGAGCAGTTCTTC
clone size: NA; V gene: TRBV6-6; D gene: NA; CDR3 length: 16; J gene: TRBJ1-5; CDR3 protein: CASSYVWGASNQPQHF; CDR3 DNA: TGTGCCAGCAGTTACGTCTGGGGCGCGAGCAATCAGCCCCAGCATTTT
clone size: NA; V gene: TRBV11-3; D gene: NA; CDR3 length: 13; J gene: TRBJ2-1; CDR3 protein: CASSSAGYNEQFF; CDR3 DNA: TGTGCCAGCAGCTCAGCAGGCTACAATGAGCAGTTCTTC
clone size: NA; V gene: TRBV4-1; D gene: TRBD1; CDR3 length: 15; J gene: TRBJ2-1; CDR3 protein: CASSQLRQGNNEQFF; CDR3 DNA: TGCGCCAGCAGCCAGCTACGACAGGGGAACAATGAGCAGTTCTTC
clone size: few; V gene: TRBV9; D gene: TRBD2; CDR3 length: 17; J gene: TRBJ2-5; CDR3 protein: CASSVAAGGGGRETQYF; CDR3 DNA: TGTGCCAGCAGCGTAGCCGCCGGTGGGGGGGGGAGAGAGACCCAGTACTTC
clone size: few; V gene: TRBV4-3; D gene: NA; CDR3 length: 14; J gene: TRBJ2-3; CDR3 protein: CASSQGSGLDTQYF; CDR3 DNA: TGCGCCAGCAGCCAAGGATCAGGATTAGATACGCAGTATTTT
clone size: NA; V gene: TRBV14; D gene: NA; CDR3 length: 15; J gene: TRBJ2-5; CDR3 protein: CASSQVRPPRGTQYF; CDR3 DNA: TGTGCCAGCAGCCAAGTCCGTCCCCCTAGGGGGACCCAGTACTTC
clone size: NA; V gene: TRBV25-1; D gene: NA; CDR3 length: 15; J gene: TRBJ1-2; CDR3 protein: CASTRGGLGNYGYTF; CDR3 DNA: TGTGCCAGCACCCGAGGGGGATTGGGGAACTATGGCTACACCTTC
clone size: NA; V gene: TRBV15; D gene: NA; CDR3 length: 15; J gene: TRBJ2-5; CDR3 protein: CATSGLRDNQETQYF; CDR3 DNA: TGTGCCACCAGCGGTCTCCGGGACAACCAAGAGACCCAGTACTTC
clone size: NA; V gene: TRBV2; D gene: NA; CDR3 length: 15; J gene: TRBJ1-2; CDR3 protein: CASSPNRPSNYGYTF; CDR3 DNA: TGTGCCAGCAGCCCAAACAGACCGTCTAACTATGGCTACACCTTC
clone size: NA; V gene: TRBV19; D gene: NA; CDR3 length: 15; J gene: TRBJ1-1; CDR3 protein: CASSKTRTGNTEAFF; CDR3 DNA: TGTGCCAGTAGTAAGACAAGGACGGGGAACACTGAAGCTTTCTTT
clone size: NA; V gene: TRBV7-2; D gene: NA; CDR3 length: 13; J gene: TRBJ2-7; CDR3 protein: CASRQGWGVEQYF; CDR3 DNA: TGTGCCAGCAGACAAGGGTGGGGGGTCGAGCAGTACTTC
clone size: NA; V gene: TRBV2; D gene: NA; CDR3 length: 14; J gene: TRBJ1-4; CDR3 protein: CASSEFHRSEKLFF; CDR3 DNA: TGTGCCAGCAGTGAATTTCACAGGTCTGAAAAACTGTTTTTT
clone size: NA; V gene: TRBV5-6; D gene: NA; CDR3 length: 15; J gene: TRBJ1-2; CDR3 protein: CASSLAPTPSYGYTF; CDR3 DNA: TGTGCCAGCAGCTTGGCCCCCACCCCAAGCTATGGCTACACCTTC
clone size: NA; V gene: TRBV27; D gene: TRBD1; CDR3 length: 17; J gene: TRBJ2-2; CDR3 protein: CASSLYGTGGGTGELFF; CDR3 DNA: TGTGCCAGCAGTTTATACGGGACAGGGGGGGGTACCGGGGAGCTGTTTTTT
clone size: few; V gene: TRBV18; D gene: NA; CDR3 length: 12; J gene: TRBJ2-5; CDR3 protein: CASSPRGETQYF; CDR3 DNA: TGTGCCAGCTCACCCCGGGGGGAGACCCAGTACTTC
clone size: few; V gene: TRBV27; D gene: TRBD2; CDR3 length: 18; J gene: TRBJ2-3; CDR3 protein: CASNSRLAGVLGADTQYF; CDR3 DNA: TGTGCCAGCAACTCTCGACTAGCGGGAGTGTTGGGGGCAGATACGCAGTATTTT
clone size: NA; V gene: TRBV7-9; D gene: NA; CDR3 length: 14; J gene: TRBJ1-1; CDR3 protein: CASSLSRLNTEAFF; CDR3 DNA: TGTGCCAGCAGCTTATCCAGGTTGAACACTGAAGCTTTCTTT
clone size: NA; V gene: TRBV6-5; D gene: NA; CDR3 length: 15; J gene: TRBJ2-1; CDR3 protein: CASSYPGVGHNEQFF; CDR3 DNA: TGTGCCAGCAGTTACCCCGGCGTGGGGCACAATGAGCAGTTCTTC
clone size: NA; V gene: TRBV5-6; D gene: TRBD1; CDR3 length: 15; J gene: TRBJ1-5; CDR3 protein: CASSLGQGSNQPQHF; CDR3 DNA: TGTGCCAGCAGCTTGGGACAGGGAAGCAATCAGCCCCAGCATTTT
clone size: NA; V gene: TRBV15; D gene: TRBD2; CDR3 length: 16; J gene: TRBJ2-1; CDR3 protein: CATSRRSSGGANEQFF; CDR3 DNA: TGTGCCACCAGCAGACGCTCTAGCGGAGGGGCCAATGAGCAGTTCTTC
clone size: NA; V gene: TRBV6-5; D gene: TRBD1; CDR3 length: 13; J gene: TRBJ1-5; CDR3 protein: CASQGQGNQPQHF; CDR3 DNA: TGTGCCAGCCAGGGACAGGGGAATCAGCCCCAGCATTTT
clone size: NA; V gene: TRBV15; D gene: TRBD1; CDR3 length: 17; J gene: TRBJ1-2; CDR3 protein: CATSRETSGTGSSGYTF; CDR3 DNA: TGTGCCACCAGCAGAGAGACCTCCGGGACAGGGTCCAGCGGCTACACCTTC